The 21 T cell receptor beta chains presented below share a single source sample, sequenced in a study of yellow fever vaccine responses in identical twins. Via MiXCR, TCRdb re-called the RT-PCR reads, giving one row per CDR3 protein. The sample lists about 18,000 distinct CDR3 sequences; roughly two thirds were seen once. The source material was T cells from blood (PBMCs), unsorted or a sorted subset (not recorded which), sampled before or after yellow fever vaccination (not recorded which). The source is a woman between 18 and 30 years old who received the yellow fever vaccine.

The V call is TRBV7-1, the J call TRBJ1-2, with 7 bases aligning to TRBD1. TRBV7-1 is treated as an ORF (open reading frame) with a function not yet certain. Germline trimming cut 2 bases from V and 4 bases from J; bases unmatched to any gene: 10. The CDR3 is 16 amino acids. CDR3 nucleotides: TGTGCCAGCAGCTCAATTACCAACAGGGGAGCCTATGGCTACACCTTC. Translated: CASSSITNRGAYGYTF.

CDR3: CASSRLAGRDTQYF. The CDR3 coding sequence is TGTGCCAGCAGTCGACTAGCGGGACGGGATACGCAGTATTTT. J is TRBJ2-3 and V is TRBV2, with 11 bases that match TRBD2. Per germline, CDR1 SNHLY and CDR2 FYNNEI. The CDR3 is 14 amino acids. V shed 5 bases, J shed 6 bases, and the junction held 4 bases outside the gene matches.

The chain employs TRBV18 and TRBJ2-7, with TRBD2 identical over 10 bases. With V trimmed by 5 bases and J by 7 bases, 14 bases remained unmatched. The CDR3 consists of 16 residues. Germline CDR1 KGHSH, CDR2 LQKENI. The DNA of the CDR3 is TGTGCCAGCTCAAAAAATAGCGGGGGGCACTTTTATGAGCAGTACGTC. This gives the protein CASSKNSGGHFYEQYV.

CDR3 residues: CASLPTGNTGELFF. The CDR3 nucleotides are TGTGCCAGCCTCCCGACAGGGAACACCGGGGAGCTGTTTTTT. The chain recombines TRBV7-9 with TRBJ2-2; the D gene is possibly TRBD1 (6 bases). CDR3 size: 14 residues. Germline values: CDR1 SEHNR, CDR2 FQNEAQ (reference sequence). Trimming cost V 8 bases and J 1 base, with 11 bases left between them.

The V gene is TRBV11-3, the J gene TRBJ2-4; the D gene is possibly TRBD2 (6 bases). The V gene's germline CDR1 is SGHNT and CDR2 YENEEA. The V and J ends lost 1 base and 5 bases respectively, with 12 bases between them. The CDR3 spans 15 residues. CDR3 bases: TGTGCCAGCAGCTTAGGTGCGGGAAGCCAAAACATTCAGTACTTC. This gives the protein CASSLGAGSQNIQYF.

The chain links TRBV13 to TRBJ1-6; D is unclear. Trimming shortened V by 5 bases and J by 7 bases, and 15 bases separated the two germline ends. The germline V gene has CDR1 PRHDT and CDR2 FYEKMQ (reference sequence). CDR3 length: 15 residues. The CDR3 sequence: CASSPTPNPNSPLHF. The CDR3 coding sequence is TGTGCCAGCAGCCCGACCCCAAATCCGAATTCACCCCTCCACTTT.

This chain connects TRBV7-3 to TRBJ2-3; D is unclear. Trimming left V 2 bases short and J 2 bases short, with 8 bases between. The V gene's germline CDR1 is SGHTA and CDR2 FQGTGA. This CDR3 has 14 amino acids. CDR3 in DNA: TGTGCCAGCAGCTTAGACGGCCTCACAGATACGCAGTATTTT. Translating gives CASSLDGLTDTQYF.

This rearrangement joins TRBV29-1 to TRBJ2-3; tentatively, D is TRBD2 (6 bases). The V end was cut by 6 bases, the J end by 2 bases, with 12 bases between. This CDR3 has 13 residues. Germline loops: CDR1 SQVTM, CDR2 ANQGSEA. The CDR3 spells CSVLSGNTDTQYF. The CDR3 DNA is TGCAGCGTCCTTAGCGGAAACACAGATACGCAGTATTTT.

The rearrangement links TRBV5-1 to TRBJ2-5, with D perhaps matching TRBD2 (6 bases). This CDR3 comprises 14 residues. The germline gives CDR1 SGHRS, CDR2 YFSETQ. V shed 2 bases and J shed 5 bases, with 13 bases lying between them. CDR3 in amino acids: CASSLAGRGETQYF. The CDR3, as DNA: TGCGCCAGCAGCTTAGCCGGACGGGGGGAGACCCAGTACTTC. The whole variable domain, filled in from reference TRBV5-1 and TRBJ2-5, reads KAGVTQTPRYLIKTRGQQVTLSCSPISGHRSVSWYQQTPGQGLQFLFEYFSETQRNKGNFPGRFSGRQFSNSRSEMNVSTLELGDSALYLCASSLAGRGETQYFGPGTRLLVL.

The chain is built from TRBV19 and TRBJ2-1; D may be TRBD1 (6 bases). The germline V gene has CDR1 LNHDA and CDR2 SQIVND (reference sequence). Between the trimmed V and J ends, which lost 7 bases and 2 bases, there was a span of 9 bases. The CDR3 spans 13 residues. The CDR3 reads CASTRGAYNEQFF. The CDR3, as DNA: TGTGCCAGTACCAGGGGAGCCTACAATGAGCAGTTCTTC.

The chain recombines TRBV5-1 with TRBJ2-5; D remains unclear. Trimming removed 4 bases from V and 3 bases from J, with 7 bases in between. The CDR3 sequence is 12 residues long. Germline V gene data show CDR1 as SGHRS and CDR2 as YFSETQ. CDR3 loop: CASSAAEETQYF. The CDR3 bases are TGCGCCAGCAGCGCGGCGGAAGAGACCCAGTACTTC.

The V and J genes are TRBV3-1 and TRBJ2-1; D is possibly TRBD2 (7 bases). CDR1 is LGHDT and CDR2 is YNNKEL in the germline V gene (reference sequence). This CDR3 has 17 amino acids. Trimming removed 0 bases at V and 2 bases at J, with 14 bases between. This CDR3 is CASSQDLRGATYNEQFF. CDR3 sequence (DNA): TGTGCCAGCAGCCAAGATCTTCGGGGGGCCACCTACAATGAGCAGTTCTTC.

The V and J genes are TRBV7-3 and TRBJ2-3; D is undetermined. Germline CDR1 and CDR2: SGHTA and FQGTGA. This CDR3 has 11 residues. V dropped 1 base and J dropped 6 bases, with 2 bases sitting between them. The CDR3: CASSLKDTQYF. The CDR3 coding sequence is TGTGCCAGCAGCTTAAAGGATACGCAGTATTTT.

The sample holds a few counts of this clonotype. The chain is built from TRBV7-2 and TRBJ2-1, with 8 bases aligning to TRBD2. This CDR3 has 16 amino acids. The trim removed 0 bases at V and 6 bases at J, leaving 7 bases unmatched. The germline V gene has CDR1 SGHTA and CDR2 FQGNSA. The DNA for the CDR3 is TGTGCCAGCAGCTTAGCGCCACTGGCGGGAGGCAATGAGCAGTTCTTC. It translates to CASSLAPLAGGNEQFF.

This chain connects TRBV10-3 to TRBJ2-7; TRBD1 might be the D (6 bases). The CDR3 runs 13 residues. Trimming removed 6 bases at V and 2 bases at J, with 11 bases between. The germline V gene has CDR1 ENHRY and CDR2 SYGVKD. The CDR3 spells CAIRVDRTYEQYF. CDR3 coding DNA: TGTGCCATCAGGGTTGACAGGACCTACGAGCAGTACTTC.

The chain is built from TRBV5-1 and TRBJ2-2, with a weak D call TRBD2 (6 bases). The V gene lost 0 bases and the J gene lost 1 base, with 10 bases spanning the gap. The CDR3 loop spans 16 amino acids. CDR1 SGHRS and CDR2 YFSETQ come from the germline V gene. The CDR3 nucleotides are TGCGCCAGCAGCTTGGCCGCGGGGATGAACACCGGGGAGCTGTTTTTT. Translating gives CASSLAAGMNTGELFF.

The chain links TRBV2 to TRBJ1-4; TRBD1 might be the D (5 bases). V was shortened by 6 bases and J by 4 bases, with 15 bases between the two germline ends. The CDR3 runs to 15 residues. Germline CDR1 and CDR2: SNHLY and FYNNEI. CDR3: CASSPWDGSNEKLFF. CDR3 coding DNA: TGTGCCAGCAGCCCCTGGGACGGTAGTAATGAAAAACTGTTTTTT.

This sequence joins TRBV5-6 and TRBJ2-7; 13 nucleotides agree with TRBD2. The V segment lost 4 bases and the J segment 4 bases; nucleotides outside the gene matches: 5. The CDR3 totals 15 residues. Germline lookup yields CDR1 SGHDT and CDR2 YYEEEE. The CDR3 sequence: CASSRTSGRGYEQYF. The CDR3 DNA is TGTGCCAGCAGCAGGACTAGCGGGAGAGGGTACGAGCAGTACTTC.

The chain employs TRBV18 and TRBJ1-5, with TRBD1 matching over 11 bases. The trim removed 3 bases at V and 6 bases at J, leaving 4 bases unmatched. Germline V CDR1 and CDR2: KGHSH, LQKENI. The CDR3 sequence is 15 residues long. This CDR3 is CASSPGQGVFQPQHF. CDR3 nucleotides: TGTGCCAGCTCACCGGGACAGGGGGTGTTTCAGCCCCAGCATTTT.

This chain links TRBV15 with TRBJ2-3; D tentatively reads TRBD1 or TRBD2 (6 bases each). The CDR3 has 16 residues. With 1 base removed from V and 1 base from J, the gap between germline ends came to 12 bases. The germline V gene has CDR1 LNHNV and CDR2 YYDKDF (reference sequence). The CDR3 sequence is CATSRAGAPGTDTQYF. The CDR3 DNA follows: TGTGCCACCAGCAGAGCGGGGGCCCCGGGCACAGATACGCAGTATTTT.

The chain couples TRBV9 to TRBJ1-1; D is unclear. Germline V gene lookup returns CDR1 SGDLS and CDR2 YYNGEE. The CDR3 totals 13 residues. Trimming stripped 3 bases from V and 1 base from J, with 7 bases between. The CDR3 loop reads CASSASANTEAFF. CDR3 coding DNA: TGTGCCAGCAGCGCCTCTGCGAACACTGAAGCTTTCTTT.